This T cell receptor (beta chain) was identified during a study of T cell changes during pregnancy in multiple sclerosis. Looked up from germline, CDR1 is SEHNR and CDR2 is FQNEAQ (reference sequence). The J segment lost 8 bases and the V segment lost 5 bases, leaving 5 bases of the junction unmatched. The CDR3 extends over 12 amino acids. Clones were sequenced by immunoSEQ multiplex PCR, and TCRdb holds only the in-frame ones, with some missing. The sample has about 50,000 clones, around 90% seen once. V gene TRBV7-9 combines with J gene TRBJ1-1, with 7 nucleotides matching TRBD1. The input for sequencing was CD4+ T cells from peripheral blood mononuclear cells, taken after pregnancy. The receptor comes from a female donor with multiple sclerosis, enrolled in a pregnancy study. The CDR3 region has the DNA TGTGCCAGCAGCGCCAACAGGGGAGAAGCTTTCTTT. This translates into CASSANRGEAFF.